The 12 T cell receptor beta chains below come from one sample, sequenced in a study of blood T cell repertoires in COVID-19. TCRdb keeps only in-frame clones here, not all; method: immunoSEQ multiplex PCR. The sample has about 200,000 clones; 80% to 95% are singletons. Sequenced: peripheral blood. The receptors shown here come from a man aged 55 to 69 with COVID-19, enrolled during active disease.

The V call is TRBV7-3, the J call TRBJ2-1; 8 nucleotides match TRBD2. The V segment lost 5 bases and the J segment 6 bases; nucleotides outside the gene matches: 15. This CDR3 region has 17 residues. Germline CDR1 is SGHTA and CDR2 is FQGTGA. As DNA, the CDR3 is TGTGCCAGCAGCACCCAGTCCGGGACTAGACTAACCAATGAGCAGTTCTTC. Its translation: CASSTQSGTRLTNEQFF.

V is TRBV7-9 and J is TRBJ2-1, with a possible D match to TRBD1 (6 bases). The V end was cut by 6 bases, the J end by 5 bases, with 17 bases between. CDR1 is SEHNR and CDR2 is FQNEAQ in the germline V gene (reference sequence). The CDR3 has 15 residues. The CDR3: CASRPTGNGNNEQFF. CDR3 nucleotides: TGTGCCAGCAGACCAACAGGGAACGGGAACAATGAGCAGTTCTTC.

The rearrangement links TRBV28 to TRBJ2-3; 8 bases are shared with TRBD2. The germline V gene has CDR1 MDHEN and CDR2 SYDVKM. V lost 7 bases to trimming and J lost 2 bases; unmatched junction nucleotides: 17. This CDR3 has 18 residues. As DNA, the CDR3 is TGTGCCAGCACCCTAACTAGCGGAGGAGTCGGACTCACAGATACGCAGTATTTT. It translates to CASTLTSGGVGLTDTQYF.

The gene calls are TRBV5-5 and TRBJ1-2; 7 nucleotides match TRBD1. The CDR3 runs to 15 residues. V lost 5 bases to trimming and J lost 3 bases; unmatched junction nucleotides: 10. Germline V CDR1 and CDR2: SGHKS, YYEKEE (reference sequence). CDR3 DNA: TGTGCCAGCAGGAGAACCGCTGGGACAGACTATGGCTACACCTTC. Translating it yields CASRRTAGTDYGYTF.

This sequence joins TRBV19 and TRBJ1-2; a possible D gene is TRBD1 (5 bases). The CDR3 is 16 amino acids. The germline V and J ends were trimmed by 1 base and 0 bases, with 12 bases remaining between them. CDR1 LNHDA and CDR2 SQIVND come from the germline V gene (reference sequence). The DNA for the CDR3 is TGTGCCAGTAGTATAGCTGGTTCAGGGCCTAACTATGGCTACACCTTC. Encoded protein: CASSIAGSGPNYGYTF.

This chain connects TRBV7-9 to TRBJ1-2; D is undetermined. This CDR3 spans 15 amino acids. CDR1 is SEHNR, CDR2 FQNEAQ, per germline (reference sequence). Trimming removed 5 bases at V and 4 bases at J, with 17 bases between. The CDR3 protein is CASSQGGLSIYGYTF. CDR3 nucleotide sequence: TGTGCCAGCAGCCAAGGAGGGCTAAGTATCTATGGCTACACCTTC. Using reference TRBV7-9 and TRBJ1-2 for the parts outside the CDR3, the full variable domain is DTGVSQNPRHKITKRGQNVTFRCDPISEHNRLYWYRQTLGQGPEFLTYFQNEAQLEKSRLLSDRFSAERPKGSFSTLEIQRTEQGDSAMYLCASSQGGLSIYGYTFGSGTRLTVV.

The chain has TRBV7-9 and TRBJ1-2; TRBD1 matches at 9 bases. The V gene end was trimmed by 5 bases and the J gene end by 14 bases; junction bases not matched to a gene: 24. Per the germline V gene, CDR1 is SEHNR and CDR2 is FQNEAQ (reference sequence). This CDR3 region has 17 residues. The CDR3 is CASSPAGQGRYGEMGTF. CDR3 in DNA: TGTGCCAGCAGCCCAGCGGGACAGGGCCGGTATGGAGAAATGGGGACCTTC.

The V and J genes are TRBV4-1 and TRBJ2-7; 13 bases match TRBD2. The length of the CDR3 is 16 residues. The germline V gene encodes CDR1 MGHRA and CDR2 YSYEKL. V dropped 1 base and J dropped 2; count of bases not matched to a gene: 2. The CDR3, as DNA: TGCGCCAGCAGCCAAGCGGGACTAGCGGGGACCTACGAGCAGTACTTC. Protein sequence: CASSQAGLAGTYEQYF.

As for this clone: Additional DNA sequences in this sample encode the identical CDR3. The V call is TRBV12-3 or TRBV12-4, the J call TRBJ2-1, with D hard to call. This CDR3 is built from 11 residues. The V gene lost 5 bases and the J gene lost 4 bases, with 3 bases spanning the gap. The CDR3 loop reads CASSLYNEQFF. The CDR3, as DNA: TGTGCCAGCAGTCTTTACAATGAGCAGTTCTTC.

The rearrangement uses TRBV28 and TRBJ1-2; the match to TRBD1 covers 10 bases. With V trimmed by 6 bases and J by 8 bases, 9 bases remained unmatched. Germline assignment: CDR1 MDHEN and CDR2 SYDVKM. The CDR3 has 14 amino acids. The DNA of the CDR3 is TGTGCCAGCAGGGTCACCGGGACAGGGGACGGCTACACCTTC. Translation gives CASRVTGTGDGYTF.

The rearrangement uses TRBV20-1 and TRBJ2-7; weak D call: TRBD1 (6 bases). V gave up 3 bases and J gave up 6 bases, with 9 bases separating them. Germline CDR1 is DFQATT and CDR2 is SNEGSKA (reference sequence). This CDR3 is built from 11 residues. The CDR3 spells CSARTGREQYF. The CDR3 DNA follows: TGCAGTGCTAGGACAGGTCGCGAGCAGTACTTC.

The J gene is TRBJ1-2, the V gene TRBV24-1; TRBD1 agrees at 7 bases. The CDR3 spans 16 residues. Per germline, CDR1 KGHDR and CDR2 SFDVKD. V shed 3 bases, J shed 8 bases, and the junction held 14 bases outside the gene matches. DNA for the CDR3: TGTGCCACCAGTGATCCTCACAGGGGAGAAAGTTGGGGCTACACCTTC. Its protein product is CATSDPHRGESWGYTF.